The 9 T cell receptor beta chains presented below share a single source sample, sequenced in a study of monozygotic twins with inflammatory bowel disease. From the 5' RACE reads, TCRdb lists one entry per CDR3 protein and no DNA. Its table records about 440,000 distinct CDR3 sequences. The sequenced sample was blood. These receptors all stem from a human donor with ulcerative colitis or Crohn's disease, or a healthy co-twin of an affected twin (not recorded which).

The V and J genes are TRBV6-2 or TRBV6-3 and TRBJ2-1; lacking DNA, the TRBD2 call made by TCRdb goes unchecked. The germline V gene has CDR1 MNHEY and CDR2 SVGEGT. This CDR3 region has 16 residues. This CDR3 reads CASSYSNSLAWNEQFF.

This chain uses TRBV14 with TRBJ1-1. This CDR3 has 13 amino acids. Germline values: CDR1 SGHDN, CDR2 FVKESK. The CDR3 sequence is CASSQDSWTEAFF.

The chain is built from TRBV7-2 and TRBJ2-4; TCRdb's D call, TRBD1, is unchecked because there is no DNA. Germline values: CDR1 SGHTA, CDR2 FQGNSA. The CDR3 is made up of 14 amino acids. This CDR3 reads CASSLDDHRDIQYF.

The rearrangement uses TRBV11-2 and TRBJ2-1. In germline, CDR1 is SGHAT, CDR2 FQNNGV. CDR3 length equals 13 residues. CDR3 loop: CASSLLDGNEQFF.

The CDR3 loop is CASSFSGKSYEQYF. The gene calls are TRBV5-1 and TRBJ2-7; the TCRdb call, TRBD1, lacks DNA for checking. This CDR3 has 14 residues. CDR1 and CDR2 (germline): SGHRS, YFSETQ.

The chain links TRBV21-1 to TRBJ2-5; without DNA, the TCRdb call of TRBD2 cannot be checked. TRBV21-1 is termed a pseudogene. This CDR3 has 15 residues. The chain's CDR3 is CASSTTSGSIETQYF.

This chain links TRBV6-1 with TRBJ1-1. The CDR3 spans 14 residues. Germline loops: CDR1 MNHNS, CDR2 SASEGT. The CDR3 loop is CASSPTYLNTEAFF.

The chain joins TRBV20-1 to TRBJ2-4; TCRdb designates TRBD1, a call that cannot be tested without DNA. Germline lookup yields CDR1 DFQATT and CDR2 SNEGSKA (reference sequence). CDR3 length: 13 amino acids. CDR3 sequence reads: CSGRGMAKNIQYF.

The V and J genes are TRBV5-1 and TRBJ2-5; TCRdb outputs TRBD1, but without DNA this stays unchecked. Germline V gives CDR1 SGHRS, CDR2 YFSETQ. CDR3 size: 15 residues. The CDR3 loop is CASSLGGQMQETQYF.